This note documents a single TCR beta chain sequence. What it binds is unknown. The sample is drawn from a study of cytomegalovirus exposure and HLA in healthy donors. Study results and caveats: Available immune exposure information was restricted to CMV serostatus only. Most TCR sequences proved rare, with some public TCRs found in many donors. Later, an analysis showed that TCR beta chains associated with HLA were more clonally expanded than others that were equally common.

Primers included in the PCR were 60 Vbeta and 13 Jbeta primers. Some clones are missing from TCRdb's copy, which holds only in-frame ones; the method was immunoSEQ multiplex PCR. This sample has tens of thousands of clones, with 84% found just once. Donors were nominally healthy when sampled, though unrecorded immune exposures were likely. The TCR originated in a young man in good health and CMV-seronegative. What was sequenced was PBMCs.

CDR3 sequence: CASSSRLAKSTDTQYF. The CDR3 nucleotides are TGTGCCAGCAGTTCGCGACTAGCGAAGAGCACAGATACGCAGTATTTT. This rearrangement joins TRBV27 to TRBJ2-3; TRBD2 agrees at 8 bases. The CDR3 sequence is 16 residues long. After removal of 4 bases from V and 0 bases from J, the junction contained 6 bases not matched to a gene. CDR1 MNHEY and CDR2 SMNVEV come from the germline V gene (reference sequence).